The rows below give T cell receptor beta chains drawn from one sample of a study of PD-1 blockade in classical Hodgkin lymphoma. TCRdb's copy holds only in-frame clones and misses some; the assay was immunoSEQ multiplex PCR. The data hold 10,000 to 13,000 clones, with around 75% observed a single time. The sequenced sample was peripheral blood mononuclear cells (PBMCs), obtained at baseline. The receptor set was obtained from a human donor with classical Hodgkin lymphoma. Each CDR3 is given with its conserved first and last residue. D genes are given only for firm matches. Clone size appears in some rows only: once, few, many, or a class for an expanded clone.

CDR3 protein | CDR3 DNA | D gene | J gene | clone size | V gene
CASSRLGGSGANVLTF | TGTGCCAGCAGCAGACTAGGGGGCTCTGGGGCCAACGTCCTGACTTTC | NA | TRBJ2-6 | NA | TRBV7-3
CATSRDGGGNQPQHF | TGTGCCACCAGCAGAGATGGGGGGGGCAATCAGCCCCAGCATTTT | NA | TRBJ1-5 | NA | TRBV15
CASSASPSTGELFF | TGTGCCAGCAGTGCTAGCCCCTCCACCGGGGAGCTGTTTTTT | NA | TRBJ2-2 | NA | TRBV2
CASSLGDKHNEQFF | TGCGCCAGCAGCTTGGGAGACAAACACAATGAGCAGTTCTTC | NA | TRBJ2-1 | NA | TRBV5-1
CASSLNVGRPGQPQHF | TGTGCCAGCAGTTTAAACGTCGGAAGGCCAGGTCAGCCCCAGCATTTT | NA | TRBJ1-5 | NA | TRBV5-6
CASSEKRPLPGYTF | TGTGCCAGCAGTGAAAAGAGACCCTTACCGGGCTACACCTTC | NA | TRBJ1-2 | NA | TRBV6-1
CASSHRGGQNYGYTF | TGTGCCAGCAGTCATCGAGGCGGGCAGAACTATGGCTACACCTTC | NA | TRBJ1-2 | NA | TRBV27
CASSPPGLAGTGELFF | TGTGCCAGCAGTCCACCGGGACTAGCGGGGACCGGGGAGCTGTTTTTT | TRBD2 | TRBJ2-2 | NA | TRBV11-2
CASSLSGPGGSGANVLTF | TGTGCCAGCAGTTTATCAGGGCCCGGAGGCTCTGGGGCCAACGTCCTGACTTTC | NA | TRBJ2-6 | few | TRBV27
CASSQGHPDPSGYTF | TGTGCCAGCAGCCAGGGACATCCCGATCCATCTGGCTACACCTTC | NA | TRBJ1-2 | NA | TRBV5-6
CAWKGAGWILLNTEAFF | TGTGCCTGGAAAGGAGCAGGGTGGATACTGCTGAACACTGAAGCTTTCTTT | NA | TRBJ1-1 | NA | TRBV30
CASSILQEAFF | TGTGCCAGTAGTATTTTGCAGGAAGCTTTCTTT | NA | TRBJ1-1 | NA | TRBV19
CASTPTGTYNEQFF | TGCGCCAGCACCCCGACCGGGACCTACAATGAGCAGTTCTTC | NA | TRBJ2-1 | NA | TRBV10-2
CASSIDIGIANTGELFF | TGTGCCAGTAGTATCGATATTGGAATTGCGAACACCGGGGAGCTGTTTTTT | NA | TRBJ2-2 | NA | TRBV19
CASSPRGNYGYTF | TGTGCCAGCTCACCGAGGGGTAACTATGGCTACACCTTC | NA | TRBJ1-2 | few | TRBV18
CASSLTASGGGSTDTQYF | TGTGCCAGCAGCTTAACGGCATCCGGCGGGGGGTCCACAGATACGCAGTATTTT | TRBD2 | TRBJ2-3 | NA | TRBV7-3
CASTLIWGGSYNEQFF | TGTGCCAGCACCTTAATATGGGGGGGGTCCTACAATGAGCAGTTCTTC | TRBD2 | TRBJ2-1 | once | TRBV7-6
CASSAVNTIYF | TGTGCCAGCAGTGCAGTAAACACCATATATTTT | NA | TRBJ1-3 | NA | TRBV6-5
CASRRQGGTGELFF | TGTGCCAGCAGACGACAGGGGGGGACCGGGGAGCTGTTTTTT | TRBD1 | TRBJ2-2 | few | TRBV14
CASSSGPPITF | TGTGCCAGCAGCTCGGGACCCCCGATCACCTTC | NA | TRBJ1-2 | NA | TRBV7-2
CASSFQDGSPLHF | TGTGCCAGCAGCTTCCAAGACGGATCACCCCTCCACTTT | NA | TRBJ1-6 | few | TRBV7-9
CASSLRSVVSYNEQFF | TGTGCCAGCAGCCTCCGTTCGGTTGTCAGCTACAATGAGCAGTTCTTC | NA | TRBJ2-1 | few | TRBV5-5
CASSTTRADTQYF | TGTGCCAGCAGCACAACCCGCGCAGATACGCAGTATTTT | NA | TRBJ2-3 | few | TRBV7-2
CASSIGLAKNIQYF | TGTGCCAGTAGTATCGGGCTAGCCAAAAACATTCAGTACTTC | NA | TRBJ2-4 | NA | TRBV19
CASSPGYNEQFF | TGTGCCAGCAGCCCCGGGTACAATGAGCAGTTCTTC | NA | TRBJ2-1 | few | TRBV7-9